Reported below is one TCR beta chain. The data derive from a study of blood T cell repertoires in COVID-19. This CDR3 is 16 amino acids long. The trim removed 4 bases at V and 6 bases at J, leaving 6 bases unmatched. Germline CDR1 LGHNA, CDR2 YSLEER. Repertoires were generated with immunoSEQ multiplex PCR, while TCRdb's copy carries only in-frame clones and drops some. Here the sample spans some 120,000 clones, 80% to 90% being singletons. The TCR comes from a woman in her forties or fifties with active or convalescent COVID-19. The sequenced material came from peripheral blood. The chain couples TRBV4-3 to TRBJ2-1, with 13 nucleotides matching TRBD2. CDR3 DNA: TGCGCCAGCAGCCTGCGGACTAGCGGGAGCCGCAATGAGCAGTTCTTC. It codes for CASSLRTSGSRNEQFF.